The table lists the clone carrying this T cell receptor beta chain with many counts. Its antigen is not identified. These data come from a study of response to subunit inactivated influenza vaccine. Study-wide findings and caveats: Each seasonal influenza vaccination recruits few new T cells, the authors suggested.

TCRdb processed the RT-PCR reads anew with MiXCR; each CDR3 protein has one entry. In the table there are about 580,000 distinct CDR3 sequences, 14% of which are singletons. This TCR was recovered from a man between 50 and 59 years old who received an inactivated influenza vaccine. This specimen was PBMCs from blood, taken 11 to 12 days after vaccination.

The CDR3 bases are TGTGCCAGCAGCCCAAGCGGGGTAGGAGGCACCGGGGAGCTGTTTTTT. Its protein is CASSPSGVGGTGELFF. The V call is TRBV7-3, the J call TRBJ2-2, with 7 bases fitting TRBD2. Per the germline V gene, CDR1 is SGHTA and CDR2 is FQGTGA. Germline trimming cut 5 bases from V and 4 bases from J; bases unmatched to any gene: 10. There are 16 residues in the CDR3. Full variable domain (remainder filled in from reference TRBV7-3 and TRBJ2-2): GAGVSQTPSNKVTEKGKYVELRCDPISGHTALYWYRQSLGQGPEFLIYFQGTGAADDSGLPNDRFFAVRPEGSVSTLKIQRTERGDSAVYLCASSPSGVGGTGELFFGEGSRLTVL.